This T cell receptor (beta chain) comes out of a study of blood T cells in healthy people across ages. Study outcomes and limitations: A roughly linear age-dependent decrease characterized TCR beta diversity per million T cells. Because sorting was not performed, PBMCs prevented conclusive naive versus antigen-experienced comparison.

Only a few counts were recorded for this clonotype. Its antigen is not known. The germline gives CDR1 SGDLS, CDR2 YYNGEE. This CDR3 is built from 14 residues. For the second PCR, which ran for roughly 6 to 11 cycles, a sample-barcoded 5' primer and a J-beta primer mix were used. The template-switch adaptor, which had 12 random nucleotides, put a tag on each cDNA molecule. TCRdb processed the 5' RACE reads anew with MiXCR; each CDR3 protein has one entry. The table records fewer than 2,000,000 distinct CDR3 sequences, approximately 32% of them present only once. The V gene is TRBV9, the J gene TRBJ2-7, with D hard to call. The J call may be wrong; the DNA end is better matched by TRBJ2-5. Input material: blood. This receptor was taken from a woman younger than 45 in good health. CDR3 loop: CASSASPRIETQYF. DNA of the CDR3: TGTGCCAGCAGCGCTTCCCCCCGAATAGAGACCCAGTACTTC.